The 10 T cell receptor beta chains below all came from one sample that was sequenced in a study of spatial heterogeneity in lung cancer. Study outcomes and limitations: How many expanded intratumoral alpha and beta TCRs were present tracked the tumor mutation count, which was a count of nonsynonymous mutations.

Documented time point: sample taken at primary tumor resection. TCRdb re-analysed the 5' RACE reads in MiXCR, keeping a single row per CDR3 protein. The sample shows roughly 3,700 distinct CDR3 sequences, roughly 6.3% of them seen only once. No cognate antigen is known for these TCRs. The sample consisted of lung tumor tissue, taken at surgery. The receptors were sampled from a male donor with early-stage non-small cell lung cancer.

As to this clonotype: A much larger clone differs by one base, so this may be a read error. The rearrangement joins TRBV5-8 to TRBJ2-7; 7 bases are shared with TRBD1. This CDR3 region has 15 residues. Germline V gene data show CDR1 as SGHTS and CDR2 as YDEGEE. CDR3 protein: CASKTTGVVSYGQYF. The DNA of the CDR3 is TGTGCCAGCAAAACCACAGGGGTGGTCTCCTACGGGCAGTACTTC. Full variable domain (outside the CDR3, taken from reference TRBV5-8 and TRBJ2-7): EAGVTQSPTHLIKTRGQQATLRCSPISGHTSVYWYQQALGLGLQFLLWYDEGEERNRGNFPPRFSGRQFPNYSSELNVNALELEDSALYLCASKTTGVVSYGQYFGPGTRLTVT.

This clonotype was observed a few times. CDR3 loop: CASSEARGGGEQYF. The CDR3 region has the DNA TGTGCCAGCAGTGAAGCGCGGGGGGGAGGCGAGCAGTACTTC. V and J are TRBV2 and TRBJ2-7, with 9 bases matching TRBD2. The CDR3 loop spans 14 amino acids. From germline, CDR1 is SNHLY and CDR2 FYNNEI. V was clipped by 0 bases and J by 6 bases; unmatched bases: 3.

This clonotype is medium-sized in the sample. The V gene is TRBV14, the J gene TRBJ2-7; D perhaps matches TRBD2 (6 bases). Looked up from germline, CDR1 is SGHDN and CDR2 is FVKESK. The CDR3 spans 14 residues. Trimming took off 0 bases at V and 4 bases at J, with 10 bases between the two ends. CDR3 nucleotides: TGTGCCAGCAGCCAAGAGATAGGGAGGTACGAGCAGTACTTC. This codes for CASSQEIGRYEQYF. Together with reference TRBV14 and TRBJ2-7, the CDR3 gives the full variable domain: EAGVTQFPSHSVIEKGQTVTLRCDPISGHDNLYWYRRVMGKEIKFLLHFVKESKQDESGMPNNRFLAERTGGTYSTLKVQPAELEDSGVYFCASSQEIGRYEQYFGPGTRLTVT.

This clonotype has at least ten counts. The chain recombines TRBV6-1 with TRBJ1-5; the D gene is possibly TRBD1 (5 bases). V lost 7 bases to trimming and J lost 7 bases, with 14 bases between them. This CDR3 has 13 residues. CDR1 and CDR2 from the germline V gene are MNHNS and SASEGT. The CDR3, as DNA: TGTGCCAGCACCCCCCCATGGGGCCAGCCCCAGCATTTT. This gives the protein CASTPPWGQPQHF.

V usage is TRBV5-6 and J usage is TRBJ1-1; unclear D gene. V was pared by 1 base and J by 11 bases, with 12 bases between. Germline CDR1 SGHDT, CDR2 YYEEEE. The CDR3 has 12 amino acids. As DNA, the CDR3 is TGTGCCAGCAGCTTGTCGGATAGCGCGGCTTTCTTT. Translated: CASSLSDSAAFF.

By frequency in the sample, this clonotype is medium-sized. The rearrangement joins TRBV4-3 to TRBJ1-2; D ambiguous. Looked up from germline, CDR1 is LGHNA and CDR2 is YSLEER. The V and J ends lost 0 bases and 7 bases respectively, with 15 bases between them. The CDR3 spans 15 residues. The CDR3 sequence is CASSQENLRKVGYTF. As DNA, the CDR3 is TGCGCCAGCAGCCAAGAAAACTTGAGAAAGGTTGGCTACACCTTC.

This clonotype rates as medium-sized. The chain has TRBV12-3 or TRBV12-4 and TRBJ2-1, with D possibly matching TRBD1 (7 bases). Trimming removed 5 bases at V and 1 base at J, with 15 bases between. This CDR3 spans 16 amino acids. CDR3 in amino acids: CASSERRGQSYNEQFF. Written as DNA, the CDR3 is TGTGCCAGCAGTGAGAGGCGGGGACAGTCCTACAATGAGCAGTTCTTC.

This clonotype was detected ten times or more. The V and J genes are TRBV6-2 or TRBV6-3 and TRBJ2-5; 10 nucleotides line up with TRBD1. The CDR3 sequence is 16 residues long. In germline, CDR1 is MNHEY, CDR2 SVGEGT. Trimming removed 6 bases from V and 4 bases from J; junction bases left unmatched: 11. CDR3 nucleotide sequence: TGTGCCAGCAGAGAGGTCCCGGGACAGGGGCGAGAGACCCAGTACTTC. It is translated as CASREVPGQGRETQYF.

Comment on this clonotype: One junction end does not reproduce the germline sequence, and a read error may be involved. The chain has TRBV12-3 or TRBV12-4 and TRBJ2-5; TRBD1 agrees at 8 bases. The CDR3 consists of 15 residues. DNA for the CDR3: TGTGCCAGCACTTTATCCGGGACAGGAGGAGAGACCCAGTACTTC. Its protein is CASTLSGTGGETQYF.

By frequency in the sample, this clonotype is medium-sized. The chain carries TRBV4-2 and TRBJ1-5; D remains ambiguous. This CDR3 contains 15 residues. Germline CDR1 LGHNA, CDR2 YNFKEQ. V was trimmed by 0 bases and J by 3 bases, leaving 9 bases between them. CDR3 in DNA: TGTGCCAGCAGCCAAGATCGGGTTAACAATCAGCCCCAGCATTTT. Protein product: CASSQDRVNNQPQHF.